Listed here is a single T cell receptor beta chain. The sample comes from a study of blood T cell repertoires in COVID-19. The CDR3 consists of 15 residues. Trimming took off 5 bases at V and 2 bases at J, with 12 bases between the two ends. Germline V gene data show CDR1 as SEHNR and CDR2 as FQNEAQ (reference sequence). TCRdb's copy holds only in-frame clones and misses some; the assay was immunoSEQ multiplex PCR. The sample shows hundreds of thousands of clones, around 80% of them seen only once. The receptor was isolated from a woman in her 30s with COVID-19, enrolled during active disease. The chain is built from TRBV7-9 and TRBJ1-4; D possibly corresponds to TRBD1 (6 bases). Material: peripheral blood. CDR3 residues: CASSRYRVTNEKLFF. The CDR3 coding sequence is TGTGCCAGCAGCCGCTACAGGGTGACTAATGAAAAACTGTTTTTT.